The entry below describes one T cell receptor (beta chain). The sample is drawn from a study of T cells in Graves' hyperthyroidism and ophthalmopathy. Researchers amplified the TCR beta CDR3 regions from RNA transcripts. TCR CDR3 underwent first-round RT-PCR with the HTBI primer set. MiXCR, applied by TCRdb to the multiplex PCR reads, yields one record per CDR3 protein. The sample has hundreds of thousands of distinct CDR3 sequences, roughly an eighth seen once. Sequenced sample: blood. The clonotype comes from a woman aged 40-49 years with Graves' ophthalmopathy.

The CDR3 loop reads CSARGVRGFTDTQYF. The CDR3 nucleotides read TGCAGTGCTAGAGGTGTTCGAGGGTTCACAGATACGCAGTATTTT. The V and J genes are TRBV20-1 and TRBJ2-3; possibly TRBD2 for D (5 bases). CDR3 length: 15 residues. Between the trimmed V and J ends, which lost 1 base and 2 bases, there was a span of 13 bases. Germline assignment: CDR1 DFQATT and CDR2 SNEGSKA (reference sequence).